The 22 T cell receptor beta chains below come from one sample, sequenced in a study of blood T cell repertoires in COVID-19. Sequencing used immunoSEQ multiplex PCR; TCRdb keeps in-frame clones, though not all of them. The sample records around 130,000 clones, 65% to 85% being singletons. Input material: PBMCs or T cells enriched from blood (not recorded which). These receptors all come from a woman between 25 and 40 years old who had recovered from COVID-19.

This chain joins TRBV7-2 and TRBJ1-3, with 7 nucleotides matching TRBD1. V lost 6 bases, J lost 2 bases, and 7 bases stayed unmatched. CDR3 size: 15 residues. Germline V gene sequence: CDR1 SGHTA, CDR2 FQGNSA. The CDR3 nucleotides are TGTGCCAGCAGGCCAGACAGGGCCCCTGGAAACACCATATATTTT. Translated, it gives CASRPDRAPGNTIYF.

This chain joins TRBV3-1 (or the pseudogene TRBV3-2) and TRBJ2-7; D uncertain. CDR1 and CDR2 from the germline V gene are LGHDT and YNNKEL (reference sequence). The CDR3 has 13 residues. V was cut by 4 bases and J by 2 bases, with 9 bases left in between. CDR3: CASSPPGAYEQYF. In DNA form, the CDR3 reads TGTGCCAGCAGCCCGCCGGGTGCCTACGAGCAGTACTTC.

The chain recombines TRBV28 with TRBJ2-7, with a possible D match to TRBD2 (5 bases). Trimming took 7 bases from V and 0 from J, leaving 22 bases between them. CDR3 length: 17 amino acids. Germline V CDR1 and CDR2: MDHEN, SYDVKM. This CDR3 is CASTPTWVGVSSYEQYF. The CDR3 nucleotides are TGTGCCAGCACCCCGACTTGGGTCGGGGTAAGCTCCTACGAGCAGTACTTC.

This sequence joins TRBV29-1 and TRBJ2-5; 9 bases are shared with TRBD1. CDR1 and CDR2 from the germline V gene are SQVTM and ANQGSEA. This CDR3 comprises 13 residues. Trimming at V came to 6 bases and at J to 4 bases, leaving 6 bases not matched to a gene. The CDR3 loop reads CSVRQGVAETQYF. Here the CDR3 DNA reads TGCAGCGTCCGACAGGGGGTGGCAGAGACCCAGTACTTC.

There are a few counts of this clone. The genes are TRBV9 and TRBJ1-2, with D tentatively TRBD1 (6 bases). Per the germline V gene, CDR1 is SGDLS and CDR2 is YYNGEE. The CDR3 is made up of 14 amino acids. V was trimmed by 0 bases and J by 8 bases, leaving 14 bases between them. The CDR3 sequence: CASSVDSHRVGYTF. For the CDR3, the DNA is TGTGCCAGCAGCGTAGATTCACACAGGGTGGGCTACACCTTC. The entire variable domain, with the rest obtained from reference TRBV9 and TRBJ1-2, is as follows: DSGVTQTPKHLITATGQRVTLRCSPRSGDLSVYWYQQSLDQGLQFLIQYYNGEERAKGNILERFSAQQFPDLHSELNLSSLELGDSALYFCASSVDSHRVGYTFGSGTRLTVV.

The chain employs TRBV19 and TRBJ1-1; D is unresolved. This CDR3 spans 11 amino acids. CDR1 is LNHDA and CDR2 is SQIVND in the germline V gene (reference sequence). Trimming cost V 8 bases and J 5 bases, with 9 bases left between them. CDR3 nucleotides: TGTGCCAGTGGAGTGGGTACTGAAGCTTTCTTT. It codes for CASGVGTEAFF. The full variable domain, with the rest looked up from reference TRBV19 and TRBJ1-1, is DGGITQSPKYLFRKEGQNVTLSCEQNLNHDAMYWYRQDPGQGLRLIYYSQIVNDFQKGDIAEGYSVSREKKESFPLTVTSAQKNPTAFYLCASGVGTEAFFGQGTRLTVV.

The gene calls are TRBV7-2 and TRBJ1-5; a possible D gene is TRBD1 (6 bases). The V gene's germline CDR1 is SGHTA and CDR2 FQGNSA. This CDR3 spans 13 amino acids. Trimming took off 5 bases at V and 9 bases at J, with 14 bases between the two ends. As DNA, the CDR3 is TGTGCCAGCAGCCCTACAGGGTACGGGCCCCAGCATTTT. Protein: CASSPTGYGPQHF. The whole variable domain, remainder taken from reference TRBV7-2 and TRBJ1-5, is GAGVSQSPSNKVTEKGKDVELRCDPISGHTALYWYRQSLGQGLEFLIYFQGNSAPDKSGLPSDRFSAERTGGSVSTLTIQRTQQEDSAVYLCASSPTGYGPQHFGDGTRLSIL.

This clone was counted a few times. The chain couples TRBV24-1 to TRBJ2-7; TRBD1 is a possible D gene (5 bases). This CDR3 is 15 amino acids long. Looked up from germline, CDR1 is KGHDR and CDR2 is SFDVKD. Trimming took off 4 bases at V and 0 bases at J, with 12 bases between the two ends. CDR3 DNA sequence: TGTGCCACCAGTGACCTGACAGAATTCTCCTACGAGCAGTACTTC. This translates into CATSDLTEFSYEQYF.

The count of this clone is one. The chain is built from TRBV7-2 and TRBJ1-3; tentative D call: TRBD1 (6 bases). Germline CDR1 reads SGHTA; CDR2 reads FQGNSA. The CDR3 runs to 16 residues. Trimming stripped 5 bases from V and 2 bases from J, with 16 bases between. CDR3 loop: CASSRQTGMAGNTIYF. The DNA of the CDR3 is TGTGCCAGCAGCCGCCAAACAGGGATGGCTGGAAACACCATATATTTT.

The chain is built from TRBV7-2 and TRBJ2-4, with 14 positions matching TRBD2. Germline V CDR1 and CDR2: SGHTA, FQGNSA. V lost 5 bases to trimming and J lost 1 base; unmatched junction nucleotides: 10. This CDR3 contains 19 residues. In DNA, the CDR3 is TGTGCCAGCAGCCCCCGACTAGCGGGAGGGCCTAGTGCCAAAAACATTCAGTACTTC. Amino acids: CASSPRLAGGPSAKNIQYF.

The rearrangement uses TRBV6-6 and TRBJ2-3; 8 bases match TRBD2. Germline CDR1 is MNHNY and CDR2 is SVGAGI (reference sequence). The CDR3 is made up of 14 amino acids. Trimming removed 6 bases from V and 4 bases from J; junction bases left unmatched: 6. CDR3 sequence reads: CASSPGTRADTQYF. The CDR3 DNA reads as TGTGCCAGCAGCCCCGGGACTAGAGCAGATACGCAGTATTTT.

This clone was recorded a few times. V gene TRBV12-2 combines with J gene TRBJ2-1; the D call TRBD2 from the table was never checked on the DNA. TRBV12-2 represents a pseudogene. This CDR3 is 16 amino acids long. The CDR3: CASRPGGTSDDNEQFF. The CDR3 DNA reads as TGTGCAAGTCGCCCAGGCGGGACTAGCGACGACAATGAGCAGTTCTTC.

The chain links TRBV19 to TRBJ2-5, with 8 bases that match TRBD2. V lost 3 bases to trimming and J lost 1 base; unmatched junction nucleotides: 13. Germline CDR1 is LNHDA and CDR2 is SQIVND (reference sequence). The CDR3 covers 18 residues. Here the CDR3 DNA reads TGTGCCAGTAGTATTAAAGGTTTTAGCGGGATTTCCCAAGAGACCCAGTACTTC. As protein: CASSIKGFSGISQETQYF.

The table lists this clone with a few counts. The rearrangement joins TRBV7-2 to TRBJ1-5, with 9 bases aligning to TRBD1. Germline V gives CDR1 SGHTA, CDR2 FQGNSA. Germline trimming cut 2 bases from V and 5 bases from J; bases unmatched to any gene: 7. This CDR3 is built from 16 residues. The CDR3 sequence: CASSLLGTGQDQPQHF. The CDR3 DNA reads TGTGCCAGCAGCTTACTTGGGACAGGGCAAGATCAGCCCCAGCATTTT.

The chain has TRBV24-1 and TRBJ1-2, with D maybe TRBD1 (6 bases). Germline CDR1 KGHDR, CDR2 SFDVKD. The V and J ends lost 4 bases and 8 bases respectively, with 19 bases between them. The CDR3 is made up of 15 amino acids. CDR3: CATSDPGQPPWGYTF. Written as DNA, the CDR3 is TGTGCCACCAGTGACCCGGGACAACCGCCCTGGGGCTACACCTTC.

The chain has TRBV5-5 and TRBJ1-2, with D perhaps TRBD1 (6 bases). The V end lost 4 bases, the J end lost 0 bases, and 22 bases lay between the germline ends. CDR1 SGHKS and CDR2 YYEKEE come from the germline V gene (reference sequence). The CDR3 has 18 amino acids. CDR3 residues: CASSVKGRGGNTNYGYTF. The DNA for the CDR3 is TGTGCCAGCAGCGTGAAAGGTCGAGGGGGTAATACTAACTATGGCTACACCTTC.

The gene calls are TRBV5-1 and TRBJ1-6; 8 bases fit TRBD1. CDR3 length: 15 residues. CDR1 is SGHRS and CDR2 is YFSETQ in the germline V gene. Losses at the gene ends were 4 bases for V and 8 bases for J; bases not matched to a gene: 8. The DNA for the CDR3 is TGCGCCAGCAGCGAACGGACAGGGATGGATTCACCCCTCCACTTT. Protein sequence: CASSERTGMDSPLHF.

The chain employs TRBV5-6 and TRBJ2-2; TRBD1 aligns across 9 bases. V dropped 4 bases and J dropped 3; count of bases not matched to a gene: 7. This CDR3 has 16 residues. CDR1 is SGHDT and CDR2 is YYEEEE in the germline V gene. The CDR3: CASSLKDRGDTGELFF. CDR3 bases: TGTGCCAGCAGCCTCAAGGACAGGGGTGACACCGGGGAGCTGTTTTTT.

This clone has just a few counts. The chain uses TRBV5-6 and TRBJ2-2, with 10 bases fitting TRBD2. J gave up 7 bases and V 7 bases, and 10 bases lay outside the gene matches. The germline CDR1 and CDR2 sequences are SGHDT and YYEEEE. This CDR3 is 15 amino acids long. CDR3 DNA: TGTGCCAGCCGCCCGGGACTAGCGATTGGCGGGGAGCTGTTTTTT. It yields the protein CASRPGLAIGGELFF.

The chain combines TRBV7-2 with TRBJ1-1; 8 bases fit TRBD1. The germline CDR1 and CDR2 sequences are SGHTA and FQGNSA. The CDR3 contains 13 residues. The ends lost 10 bases at V and 0 bases at J; junction bases unmatched: 4. The CDR3 region is CATGQGLNTEAFF. CDR3 in DNA: TGTGCCACCGGACAGGGATTGAACACTGAAGCTTTCTTT.

This chain uses TRBV12-3 or TRBV12-4 with TRBJ1-1; perhaps TRBD1 as D (5 bases). The CDR3 totals 12 residues. The V end was cut by 5 bases, the J end by 11 bases, with 15 bases between. Here the CDR3 reads CASSPRPSGAFF. DNA for the CDR3: TGTGCCAGCAGTCCCCGACCTTCAGGGGCTTTCTTT.

This chain links TRBV4-1 with TRBJ1-6, with D hard to call. Looked up from germline, CDR1 is MGHRA and CDR2 is YSYEKL. This CDR3 has 15 residues. The V gene lost 1 base and the J gene lost 8 bases, with 12 bases spanning the gap. The CDR3, as DNA: TGCGCCAGCAGCCAAGGGCAGCAAAGCGATTCACCCCTCCACTTT. Its translation: CASSQGQQSDSPLHF.